The text below deals with one T cell receptor beta chain. Its antigen is not known. This sample was taken from a study of molecular identifiers for immune sequencing clone quantification. Study overall: For replicates, RNA isolated from roughly 20,000 or 100,000 naive CD8 cells was divided into five portions, of which four were sequenced. Notes on the study in general: Over 99% of effector molecules, yet under 1% of naive-cell molecules, were held by clones above 20 RNA copies.

One entry per CDR3 protein results from TCRdb running MiXCR on the PCR reads. The sample contains around 320,000 distinct CDR3 sequences, 24% of which appear only once. Unmatched junction bases numbered 6, after V lost 6 bases and J lost 4 bases. Germline CDR1 MNHEY, CDR2 SVGEGT. This CDR3 has 15 residues. With 10%, 30% or 50% of RNA, about 17,000 to 1,000,000 naive CD8 T cells were sequenced. The sequenced sample was naive CD8+ T cells from blood, with Jurkat cell RNA spiked in. Described subset: FACS-sorted CD8+CD4-CCR7+CD45RA+ naive T cells. The V gene is TRBV6-2 or TRBV6-3, the J gene TRBJ1-5; 10 bases fit TRBD1. This receptor was taken from a human donor in good health. Some libraries in this study had Jurkat cell RNA spiked in. The CDR3 spells CASSRQGAGNQPQHF. CDR3 bases: TGTGCCAGCAGCCGACAGGGGGCAGGTAATCAGCCCCAGCATTTT.